Sequencing of this T cell receptor (beta chain) was carried out in a study of blood T cells in healthy people across ages (dated by TCRdb to between 2015 and 2016). Broadly, across the study: In model experiments, roughly one uniquely barcoded TCR beta cDNA molecule per two T cells was captured by template switching. Donors were grouped into four age groups: young (average approximately 15 years), middle-aged (roughly 38), aged (around 62) and long-lived (about 89). Age-related changes in TCR beta repertoire diversity were measured in the study by deep sequencing normalized with unique cDNA molecular identifiers. Two additional independent replicas of 1 million unique cDNA reads from the same blood draw were analyzed for two donors (one aged 18 to 30 and one aged 80 or older). Donors of different ages were randomly distributed across sequencing lanes to avoid experimental bias. Findings and caveats that apply to the study as a whole: The CMV infection status of donors was not known, potentially confounding age-related changes in expanded clonotypes. Because profiling used bulk unsorted PBMCs, naive and antigen-experienced compartments could not be compared conclusively. The long-lived group showed more naive CD4+ T cells, fewer expanded clones and increased TCR diversity than the aged group, suggesting age selection. Observed TCR beta diversity per million T cells fell roughly linearly with age, and a significant reduction was already apparent by age roughly 41. The percentage of naive T cells measured by flow cytometry correlated strongly with observed TCR beta diversity. Estimates of total diversity based on one million sequenced T cells were considered lower bounds and underestimates.

The method behind the library was 5' RACE. This sample was sequenced with an Illumina HiSeq 2500. A second about 6 to 11 cycle PCR used a sample-barcoded 5' primer and a J-beta primer mix. A template-switch 5' adaptor carrying 12 random nucleotides introduced a unique molecular identifier onto each TCR beta cDNA molecule. At least 2.5 million CDR3-containing paired-end reads were obtained from each sample. First-strand cDNA was synthesized from all RNA with the Mint cDNA synthesis kit, primed by a TRBC-specific oligonucleotide. Following uracil-DNA glycosylase treatment, a first 18-cycle PCR with universal primers M1SS and BC2_uni_R was performed on all cDNA. Processing in the source paper ran as follows. For normalization, 1 million high-quality reads were randomly selected from each sample, with every read carrying a distinct molecular identifier. Reads with shared molecular identifiers were discarded instead of being binned into consensus sequences. CDR3 identification, clonotype clustering and error correction used MiTCR with a Q25 quality threshold and the strictest error-elimination algorithm. A nonparametric unseen species model using Euler transformation provided a lower-bound estimate of total TCR beta diversity. TCRdb trimmed the raw reads at Q25, called clones with MiXCR and kept productive beta chains. Every entry covers one CDR3 protein and lists the most common genes and DNA from its rows. TCRdb assigned the V and J calls; the authors' analysis was not used. Counted in this sample were 700,000 to 800,000 distinct CDR3 sequences; approximately 43% of them appeared once. The ten biggest clones cover around 20% of the sample.

This clonotype was seen a few times. The antigen it binds to is not known. Base qualities are missing; no much larger clone stands one base away. The donors were under 40 Caucasian individuals from Russia, aged roughly 6 to 100 years, who were systemically healthy. Each donor gave 8 to 10 milliliters of peripheral blood, collected into EDTA-treated Vacutainer tubes. Ficoll-Paque density-gradient centrifugation was used to isolate PBMCs, with at least 7 million obtained per sample. Total RNA was extracted from PBMCs with Trizol reagent, with at least 6 micrograms obtained per sample. The percentages of naive CD45RAhigh/CD27high T cells were determined by flow cytometry on a PBMC aliquot from every donor. Trimming at the junction amounts to 0 bases on V and 5 bases on J, and the germline ends lie 8 bases apart. The CDR3 goes from the cysteine to the phenylalanine over 13 residues. The sequence is cut down to CDR3 DNA, 39 bases in frame from base 1. Via the germline V gene (reference sequence), CDR1 is DFQATT and CDR2 SNEGSKA.

The sequence joins TRBV20-1 to TRBJ1-5; the D region possibly corresponds to TRBD1 (5 bases align). The TCR originated in a woman in her fifties or sixties in good health. Sequenced material: blood. The CDR3 amino acid sequence is: CSARDQGHQPQHF. The DNA sequence is as follows: TGCAGTGCTAGAGATCAGGGTCATCAGCCCCAGCATTTT.